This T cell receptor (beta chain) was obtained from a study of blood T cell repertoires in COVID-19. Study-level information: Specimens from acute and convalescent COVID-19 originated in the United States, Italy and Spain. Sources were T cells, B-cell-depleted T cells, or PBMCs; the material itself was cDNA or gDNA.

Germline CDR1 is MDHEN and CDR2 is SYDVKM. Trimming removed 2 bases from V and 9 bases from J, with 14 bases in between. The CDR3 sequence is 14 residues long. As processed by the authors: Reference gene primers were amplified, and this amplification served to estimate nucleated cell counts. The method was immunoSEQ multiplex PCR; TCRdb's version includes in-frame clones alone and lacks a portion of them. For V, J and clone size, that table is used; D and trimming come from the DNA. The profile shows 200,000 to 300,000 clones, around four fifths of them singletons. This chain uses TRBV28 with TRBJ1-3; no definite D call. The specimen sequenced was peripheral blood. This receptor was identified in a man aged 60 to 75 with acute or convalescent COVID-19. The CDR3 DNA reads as TGTGCCAGCAGTTTAGGGCCGCCATTTGGCACCATATATTTT. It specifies CASSLGPPFGTIYF.